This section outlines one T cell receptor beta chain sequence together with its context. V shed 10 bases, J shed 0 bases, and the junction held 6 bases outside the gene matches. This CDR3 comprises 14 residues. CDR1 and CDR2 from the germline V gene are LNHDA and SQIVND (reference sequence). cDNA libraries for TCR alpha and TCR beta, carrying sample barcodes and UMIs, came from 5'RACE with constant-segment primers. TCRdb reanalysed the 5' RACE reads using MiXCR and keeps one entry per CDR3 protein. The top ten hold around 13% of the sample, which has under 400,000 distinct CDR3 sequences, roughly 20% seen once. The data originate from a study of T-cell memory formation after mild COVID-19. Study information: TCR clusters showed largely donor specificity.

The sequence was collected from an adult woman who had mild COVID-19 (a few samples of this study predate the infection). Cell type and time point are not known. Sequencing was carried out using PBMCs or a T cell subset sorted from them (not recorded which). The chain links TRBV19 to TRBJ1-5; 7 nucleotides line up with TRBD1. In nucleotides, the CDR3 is TGTGCCATCGCGACAGGGTATAGCAATCAGCCCCAGCATTTT. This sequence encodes CAIATGYSNQPQHF.